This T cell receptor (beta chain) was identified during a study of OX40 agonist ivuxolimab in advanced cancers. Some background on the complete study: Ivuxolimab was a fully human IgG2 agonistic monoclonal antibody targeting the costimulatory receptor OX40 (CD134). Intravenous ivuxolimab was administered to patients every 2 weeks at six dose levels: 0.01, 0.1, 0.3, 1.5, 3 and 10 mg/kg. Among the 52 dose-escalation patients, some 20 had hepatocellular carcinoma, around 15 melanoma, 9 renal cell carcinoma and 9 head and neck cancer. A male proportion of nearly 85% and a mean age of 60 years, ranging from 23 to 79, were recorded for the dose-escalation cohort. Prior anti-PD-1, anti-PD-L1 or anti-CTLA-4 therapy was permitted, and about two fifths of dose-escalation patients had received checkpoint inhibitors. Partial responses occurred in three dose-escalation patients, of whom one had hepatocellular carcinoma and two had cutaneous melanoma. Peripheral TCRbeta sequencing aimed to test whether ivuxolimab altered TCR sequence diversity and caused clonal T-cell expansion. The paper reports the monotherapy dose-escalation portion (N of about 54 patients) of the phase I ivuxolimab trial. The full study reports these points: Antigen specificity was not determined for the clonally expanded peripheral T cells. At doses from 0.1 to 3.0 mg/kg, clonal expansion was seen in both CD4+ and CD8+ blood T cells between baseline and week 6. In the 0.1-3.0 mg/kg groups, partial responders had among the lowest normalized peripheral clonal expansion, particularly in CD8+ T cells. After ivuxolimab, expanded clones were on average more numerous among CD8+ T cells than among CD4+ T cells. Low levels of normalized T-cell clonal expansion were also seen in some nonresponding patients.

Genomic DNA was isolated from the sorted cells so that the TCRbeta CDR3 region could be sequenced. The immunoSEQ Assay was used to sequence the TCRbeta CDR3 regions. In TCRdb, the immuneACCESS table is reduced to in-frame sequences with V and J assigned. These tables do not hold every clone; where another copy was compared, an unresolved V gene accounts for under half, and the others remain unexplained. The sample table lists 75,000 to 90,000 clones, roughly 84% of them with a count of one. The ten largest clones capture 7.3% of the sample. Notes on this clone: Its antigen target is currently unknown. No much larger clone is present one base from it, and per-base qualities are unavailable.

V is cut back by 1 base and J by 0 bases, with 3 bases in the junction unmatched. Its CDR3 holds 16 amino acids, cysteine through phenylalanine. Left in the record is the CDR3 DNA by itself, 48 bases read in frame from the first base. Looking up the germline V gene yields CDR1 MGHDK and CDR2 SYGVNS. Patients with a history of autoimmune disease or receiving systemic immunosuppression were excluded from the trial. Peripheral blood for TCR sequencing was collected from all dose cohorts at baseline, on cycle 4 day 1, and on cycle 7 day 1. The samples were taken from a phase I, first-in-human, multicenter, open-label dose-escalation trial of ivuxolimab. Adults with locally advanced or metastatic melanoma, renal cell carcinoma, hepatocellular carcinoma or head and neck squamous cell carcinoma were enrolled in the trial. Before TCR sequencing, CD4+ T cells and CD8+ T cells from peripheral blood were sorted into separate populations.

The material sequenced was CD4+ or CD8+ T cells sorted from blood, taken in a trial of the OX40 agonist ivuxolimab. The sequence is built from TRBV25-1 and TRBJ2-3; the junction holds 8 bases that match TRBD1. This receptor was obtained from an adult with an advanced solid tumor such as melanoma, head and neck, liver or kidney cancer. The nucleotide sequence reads TGTGCCAGCAGTGAATCACAGGGGGTCAGCACAGATACGCAGTATTTT. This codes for CASSESQGVSTDTQYF.